This TCR beta chain was identified in a study of T-cell memory formation after mild COVID-19. This clonotype has only a few counts. Its antigen is undetermined. 5'RACE primed at constant segments yielded TCR alpha and TCR beta cDNA libraries bearing sample barcodes and UMIs. TCRdb re-called the 5' RACE reads with MiXCR, one entry per CDR3 protein. The sample lists hundreds of thousands of distinct CDR3 sequences, about 15% occurring once. General study results and limits: Clones contracting over day 15 to 85 were CD4/CD8 balanced, with later expanders leaning CD4+.

Trimming stripped 8 bases from V and 10 bases from J, with 16 bases between. The CDR3 loop spans 12 amino acids. CDR1 is SGHTA, CDR2 FQGNSA, per germline. The chain links TRBV7-2 to TRBJ2-3; weak D call: TRBD2 (6 bases). This TCR was recovered from a man aged 18 to 29 who had mild COVID-19 (a few samples of this study predate the infection). Cell type and time point are not known. Input material: PBMCs or a T cell subset sorted from them (not recorded which). CDR3 DNA sequence: TGTGCCAGCGGACGTGTGCGGGGAGCGCAGTATTTT. Protein sequence: CASGRVRGAQYF.